The source of this TCR beta chain is a study of T-cell memory formation after mild COVID-19. Study background: Most TCR clusters belonged to a single donor. The study, taken as a whole, reports: In pre-infection memory, a portion of responding clones appeared, which suggested that cross-reactive memory joined. Clones that contracted clustered mainly in CM and EM if CD4+ and in EMRA if CD8+.

Researchers used 5'RACE with constant-segment primers to make TCR alpha and TCR beta cDNA libraries that carry sample barcodes and UMIs. MiXCR, run by TCRdb on the 5' RACE reads, gives a single entry per CDR3 protein. The sample holds under 700,000 distinct CDR3 sequences; roughly 22% are singletons and the top ten take roughly an eighth. About this clonotype itself: Antigen unknown.

The source is an adult woman who had mild COVID-19 (a few samples of this study predate the infection). Cell type and time point are not known. Source material: PBMCs or a T cell subset sorted from them (not recorded which).

In DNA form, the CDR3 reads TGTGCCAGCAGCTATAAATCGGGGTCGGGGTACACTGAAGCTTTCTTT. It codes for CASSYKSGSGYTEAFF. The chain uses TRBV7-9 and TRBJ1-1; D is unresolved. The CDR3 is made up of 16 amino acids. Per germline, CDR1 SEHNR and CDR2 FQNEAQ (reference sequence). V was pared by 4 bases and J by 3 bases, with 18 bases between.